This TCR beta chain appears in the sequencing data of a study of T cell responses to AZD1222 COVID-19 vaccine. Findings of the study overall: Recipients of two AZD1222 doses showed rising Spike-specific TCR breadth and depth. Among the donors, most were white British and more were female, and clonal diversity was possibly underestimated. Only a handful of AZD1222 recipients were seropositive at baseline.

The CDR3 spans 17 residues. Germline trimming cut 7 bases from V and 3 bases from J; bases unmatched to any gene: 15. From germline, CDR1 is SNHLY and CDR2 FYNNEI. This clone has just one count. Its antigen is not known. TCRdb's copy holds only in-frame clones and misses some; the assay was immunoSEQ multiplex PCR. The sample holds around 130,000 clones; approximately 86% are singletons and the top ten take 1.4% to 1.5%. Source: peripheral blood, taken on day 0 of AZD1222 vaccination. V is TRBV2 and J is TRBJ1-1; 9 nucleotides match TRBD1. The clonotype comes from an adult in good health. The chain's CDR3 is CASTLDRGTELDTEAFF. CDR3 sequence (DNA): TGTGCCAGCACTCTGGACAGGGGAACAGAACTGGACACTGAAGCTTTCTTT.